Each of the 17 T cell receptor beta chains below was sequenced from the same sample in a study of shared clonotypes between healthy human individuals. Data came from immunoSEQ multiplex PCR; TCRdb stores just in-frame clones and leaves some out. The sample yields some 980,000 clones, 60% to 85% seen once. Material: memory CD4+ T cells sorted from blood. Subset indicated: CD45RA-negative fraction. All receptors derive from a man aged 18 to 30 in good health.

For this clone: At one boundary the junction diverges from the germline segment, which might be a read error. The chain uses TRBV11-3 and TRBJ2-2; the D gene could be TRBD1 or TRBD2 (5 bases each). The CDR3 has 13 residues. Germline V CDR1 and CDR2: SGHNT, YENEEA. In DNA form, the CDR3 reads TGTGCCAGCAGCTCAGACAGAACCGGGGAGCTGCTTTTT. Translation gives CASSSDRTGELLF.

This clone was counted a few times. The rearrangement joins TRBV6-6 to TRBJ2-7; possibly TRBD2 for D (5 bases). V was shortened by 0 bases and J by 2 bases, with 5 bases between the two germline ends. Per germline, CDR1 MNHNY and CDR2 SVGAGI (reference sequence). This CDR3 has 13 residues. The CDR3 nucleotides are TGTGCCAGCAGTTACTCGCGGGCCTACGAGCAGTACTTC. It codes for CASSYSRAYEQYF.

V usage is TRBV7-6 and J usage is TRBJ2-2; perhaps TRBD2 as D (6 bases). The germline CDR1 and CDR2 sequences are SGHVS and FNYEAQ. The CDR3 spans 15 residues. V shed 6 bases and J shed 1 base, with 12 bases lying between them. CDR3 sequence reads: CASSSGTVNTGELFF. The CDR3 DNA reads as TGTGCCAGCAGTTCCGGGACTGTGAACACCGGGGAGCTGTTTTTT.

The rearrangement joins TRBV4-1 to TRBJ2-5, with 7 bases matching TRBD2. The junction had 9 bases not matched to a gene; V was cut back by 9 bases and J by 5 bases. The CDR3 is 13 residues long. Germline CDR1 is MGHRA and CDR2 is YSYEKL. The CDR3 DNA reads TGCGCCAGTGCTCTTGCGGGGGTGGAGACCCAGTACTTC. The encoded protein is CASALAGVETQYF.

This rearrangement joins TRBV6-1 to TRBJ1-5; the D is unclear. The CDR3 is made up of 15 amino acids. CDR1 and CDR2 (germline): MNHNS, SASEGT. The V gene lost 5 bases and the J gene lost 2 bases, with 13 bases spanning the gap. CDR3 in amino acids: CASSPLDSGNQPQHF. CDR3 coding DNA: TGTGCCAGCAGTCCGCTAGACTCGGGCAATCAGCCCCAGCATTTT.

This sequence joins TRBV7-3 and TRBJ2-1, with D possibly matching TRBD1 (6 bases). Trimming stripped 5 bases from V and 2 bases from J, with 25 bases between. Germline-derived CDR1 and CDR2 are SGHTA and FQGTGA. The CDR3 spans 19 residues. The DNA for the CDR3 is TGTGCCAGCAGCATACAGGACACCAGGGGCCTAGCTCCCTACAATGAGCAGTTCTTC. Translated, it gives CASSIQDTRGLAPYNEQFF. The whole variable domain, remainder taken from reference TRBV7-3 and TRBJ2-1, is GAGVSQTPSNKVTEKGKYVELRCDPISGHTALYWYRQSLGQGPEFLIYFQGTGAADDSGLPNDRFFAVRPEGSVSTLKIQRTERGDSAVYLCASSIQDTRGLAPYNEQFFGPGTRLTVL.

The J gene is TRBJ1-2, the V gene TRBV7-2; 9 bases fit TRBD1. The V gene's germline CDR1 is SGHTA and CDR2 FQGNSA. The V and J ends lost 1 base and 5 bases, in that order; junction bases with no gene match: 2. This CDR3 region has 14 residues. The CDR3 DNA follows: TGTGCCAGCAGCTTAGAGACAGGGGGGTATGGCTACACCTTC. Protein sequence: CASSLETGGYGYTF.

This sequence joins TRBV18 and TRBJ1-1; 8 bases map to TRBD1. V lost 4 bases, J lost 1 base, and 2 bases stayed unmatched. The CDR3 is 14 residues long. Germline CDR1 and CDR2: KGHSH and LQKENI. CDR3 nucleotides: TGTGCCAGCTCACAGACAGGGGAGAACACTGAAGCTTTCTTT. It is translated as CASSQTGENTEAFF.

CDR3 DNA sequence: TGTGCCAGCAGTTTATCGGTAAATTCAGTAATCTACGAGCAGTACTTC. Protein sequence: CASSLSVNSVIYEQYF. The V gene is TRBV27, the J gene TRBJ2-7; D is undetermined. From germline, CDR1 is MNHEY and CDR2 SMNVEV (reference sequence). Trimming pared 0 bases from V and 3 bases from J, leaving 15 bases between. The CDR3 consists of 16 residues.

The chain joins TRBV4-3 to TRBJ2-2; 9 bases map to TRBD1. Trimming cost V 2 bases and J 6 bases; bases outside gene matches: 10. The CDR3 is 17 amino acids. Germline loops: CDR1 LGHNA, CDR2 YSLEER. The CDR3 DNA sequence: TGCGCCAGCAGCCAACTGGGGGGACAGGGTTGGGCCGGGGAGCTGTTTTTT. This gives the protein CASSQLGGQGWAGELFF.

The chain links TRBV5-1 to TRBJ2-7, with 7 bases that match TRBD1. The CDR3 extends over 15 amino acids. Germline V CDR1 and CDR2: SGHRS, YFSETQ. The V and J ends lost 2 bases and 0 bases, in that order; junction bases with no gene match: 5. As DNA, the CDR3 is TGCGCCAGCAGCTTTGGACAGGTGAGCTCCTACGAGCAGTACTTC. Translated, it gives CASSFGQVSSYEQYF.

DNA of the CDR3: TGCAGCGTTGAAGTGTCGGGACTAGCCAAAAACATTCAGTACTTC. It encodes CSVEVSGLAKNIQYF. The chain is built from TRBV29-1 and TRBJ2-4; D is possibly TRBD2 (6 bases). Germline assignment: CDR1 SQVTM and CDR2 ANQGSEA. Trimming pared 1 base from V and 0 bases from J, leaving 10 bases between. This CDR3 comprises 15 residues.

V gene TRBV27 combines with J gene TRBJ2-7; TRBD1 might be the D (6 bases). CDR1 is MNHEY and CDR2 is SMNVEV in the germline V gene (reference sequence). V was trimmed by 5 bases and J by 3 bases, leaving 17 bases between them. The CDR3 is 15 residues long. The CDR3 reads CASSDTGTPDYEQYF. As DNA, the CDR3 is TGTGCCAGCAGTGATACCGGGACACCGGACTACGAGCAGTACTTC.

This sequence joins TRBV10-3 and TRBJ2-3, with no clear D. The V and J ends lost 8 bases and 0 bases respectively, with 12 bases between them. Germline V gene data show CDR1 as ENHRY and CDR2 as SYGVKD. The CDR3 has 14 residues. DNA for the CDR3: TGTGCCATCGCGAATCAACTCAGCACAGATACGCAGTATTTT. Translated, it gives CAIANQLSTDTQYF.

The J gene is TRBJ1-5, the V gene TRBV9; a weak D match, TRBD1 (5 bases). CDR3 length: 15 amino acids. V dropped 1 base and J dropped 0 bases, with 8 bases sitting between them. Per germline, CDR1 SGDLS and CDR2 YYNGEE. The CDR3 nucleotides are TGTGCCAGCAGCGTACAGGGAGATAGCAATCAGCCCCAGCATTTT. It is translated as CASSVQGDSNQPQHF.

The chain is built from TRBV18 and TRBJ2-5; D is undetermined. The V gene's germline CDR1 is KGHSH and CDR2 LQKENI. The CDR3 is made up of 14 amino acids. Between the trimmed V and J ends, which lost 1 base and 4 bases, there was a span of 10 bases. The CDR3 is CASSPLGSVETQYF. The CDR3 DNA reads TGTGCCAGCTCACCACTGGGTTCGGTAGAGACCCAGTACTTC.

The chain is built from TRBV25-1 and TRBJ1-2, with a tentative D call TRBD1 (6 bases). The ends were cut back, 2 bases at V and 6 bases at J, with 19 bases in the middle. The CDR3 sequence is 16 residues long. The germline CDR1 and CDR2 sequences are MGHDK and SYGVNS. CDR3 sequence reads: CASSEPGAQGRNGYTF. As DNA, the CDR3 is TGTGCCAGCAGTGAACCAGGGGCCCAGGGGCGGAATGGCTACACCTTC.